The present TCR beta chain was sequenced within a study of blood T cell repertoires in COVID-19. Some clones are missing from TCRdb's copy, which holds only in-frame ones; the method was immunoSEQ multiplex PCR. There are 200,000 to 300,000 clones in the sample; around four fifths occur only once, and 4.2% lies in the top ten. This TCR came from a man between 60 and 75 years old with acute or convalescent COVID-19. Sequencing was performed on peripheral blood.

CDR3 DNA: TGTGCCAGCTCACCGCCAAGGACAGTCATGAACACTGAAGCTTTCTTT. It specifies CASSPPRTVMNTEAFF. J is TRBJ1-1 and V is TRBV18; possible D gene TRBD1, 6 bases. Germline V gene sequence: CDR1 KGHSH, CDR2 LQKENI. Trimming took 3 bases from V and 0 from J, leaving 14 bases between them. The CDR3 covers 16 residues.